This record covers a single T cell receptor beta chain. As the CDR3 is not closed by the conserved phenylalanine or tryptophan, this likely results from a read error. No DNA is shown, since the ends of the CDR3 on it are uncertain; the CDR3 is the one TCRdb lists. The data belong to a study of tumor-infiltrating lymphocytes in primary liver carcinoma. From unsorted bulk tissue weighing roughly 17-31 mg, DNA and RNA were co-extracted. Total RNA amounting to roughly 450 ng was the source from which TCR beta cDNA was made with a constant-region primer. The TCR beta library was amplified through three nested multiplex PCR rounds in a modified ARM-PCR procedure. PCR rounds one and two used TRBV1-TRBV30 forward primers with a C-beta reverse primer for 9 to 10 cycles each. TCRdb re-called the multiplex PCR reads with MiXCR, one entry per CDR3 protein. The sample has 40,000 to 60,000 distinct CDR3 sequences; about two thirds are singletons.

Germline loops: CDR1 SGHAT, CDR2 FQNNGV. The CDR3 is 13 amino acids long, termini counted. The clonotype was recovered from a man in his forties or fifties with primary liver carcinoma and hepatitis B virus infection. The rearrangement uses TRBV11-2 and TRBJ2-2; TRBD1 is the table's D call, not checked against the DNA. The sequencing sample was made of liver tumor tissue from sampling region 5. This sample's subset: tumor region T5, tumor centre. The CDR3 region is CATGQGSTGELFY.